This T cell receptor (beta chain) is drawn from a study of early T cells in non-severe SARS-CoV-2 infection. The V end lost 3 bases, the J end lost 0 bases, and 14 bases lay between the germline ends. CDR1 SGHRS and CDR2 YFSETQ come from the germline V gene. This CDR3 is 16 amino acids long. A few counts support this clonotype. TCRdb analysed the 5' RACE reads with MiXCR anew, one entry per CDR3 protein. Of 55,000 to 80,000 distinct CDR3 sequences in the sample, about an eighth were seen once. This TCR was recovered from an adult who was a healthcare worker with PCR-confirmed SARS-CoV-2 infection or an uninfected control (not recorded which). This chain links TRBV5-1 with TRBJ2-3, with D maybe TRBD2 (6 bases). Input material: whole blood. CDR3 region: CASSSGERASTDTQYF. The CDR3 nucleotides are TGCGCCAGCAGCTCGGGAGAGAGAGCCAGCACAGATACGCAGTATTTT. Full variable domain (outside the CDR3, taken from reference TRBV5-1 and TRBJ2-3): KAGVTQTPRYLIKTRGQQVTLSCSPISGHRSVSWYQQTPGQGLQFLFEYFSETQRNKGNFPGRFSGRQFSNSRSEMNVSTLELGDSALYLCASSSGERASTDTQYFGPGTRLTVL.